The next 11 T cell receptor beta chains were all read from a single sample in a study of radiation and T cells in renal cell carcinoma. Libraries were prepared by immunoSEQ multiplex PCR; TCRdb keeps only in-frame clonotypes and omits some of them. The sample holds some 130,000 clones, roughly 91% seen once. Time point meaning: blood 2 weeks post-SBRT. Documented treatment: 15 Gy SBRT to primary tumor, nephrectomy 4 weeks later. Here the sequenced sample was blood, taken from a patient whose treatment included radiotherapy and nephrectomy. These receptors came from a woman in her sixties or seventies with renal cell carcinoma.

Points on this clone: This CDR3 is also generated by other DNA sequences in the sample. The chain couples TRBV6-1 to TRBJ1-1; TRBD1 matches 7 bases. The CDR3 has 14 residues. In germline, CDR1 is MNHNS, CDR2 SASEGT. J lost 1 base, V lost 4 bases, and 3 bases had no gene match. CDR3 sequence: CASSAGTANTEAFF. The DNA of the CDR3 is TGTGCCAGCAGTGCCGGGACAGCGAACACTGAAGCTTTCTTT.

The count of this clone is one. The chain combines TRBV7-6 with TRBJ1-1; 7 bases fit TRBD1. Trimming took 1 base from V and 4 from J; bases not matched to a gene: 15. Germline V gene data show CDR1 as SGHVS and CDR2 as FNYEAQ. There are 18 residues in the CDR3. CDR3 amino acids: CASSLGGWLNRGGTEAFF. The DNA for the CDR3 is TGTGCCAGCAGCTTAGGAGGGTGGTTAAACAGGGGAGGCACTGAAGCTTTCTTT.

The chain uses TRBV27 and TRBJ1-1, with D uncertain. CDR3 length: 16 residues. Trimming removed 6 bases from V and 2 bases from J, with 19 bases in between. Germline lookup yields CDR1 MNHEY and CDR2 SMNVEV (reference sequence). The CDR3 protein is CASSYPTPRVNTEAFF. The CDR3, as DNA: TGTGCCAGCAGCTACCCTACCCCGAGGGTTAACACTGAAGCTTTCTTT.

J is TRBJ2-7 and V is TRBV7-2; D gene unclear. The V gene's germline CDR1 is SGHTA and CDR2 FQGNSA. This CDR3 has 13 amino acids. V was clipped by 4 bases and J by 4 bases, with 11 bases between them. This chain's CDR3 is CASSSRTVYEQYF. The CDR3, as DNA: TGTGCCAGCAGCTCTAGAACGGTTTACGAGCAGTACTTC.

This chain links TRBV5-1 with TRBJ2-3; 16 bases are a match to TRBD2. V was pared by 4 bases and J by 5 bases, with 13 bases of the junction left unmatched. Germline values: CDR1 SGHRS, CDR2 YFSETQ. There are 19 residues in the CDR3. The CDR3, as DNA: TGCGCCAGCAGCCCGCGTGCGGGACTAGCGGGGGGGCGTGGAGATACGCAGTATTTT. Translation: CASSPRAGLAGGRGDTQYF.

V is TRBV7-2 and J is TRBJ2-2; the D gene is possibly TRBD2 (5 bases). Germline V gene lookup returns CDR1 SGHTA and CDR2 FQGNSA. V was pared by 3 bases and J by 3 bases, with 8 bases between. CDR3 length: 14 amino acids. CDR3 sequence (DNA): TGTGCCAGCAGCTTCGACGGGGACACCGGGGAGCTGTTTTTT. Translated, it gives CASSFDGDTGELFF.

The V and J genes are TRBV25-1 and TRBJ1-1; D not certain. Germline CDR1 MGHDK, CDR2 SYGVNS. The CDR3 sequence is 14 residues long. The ends were cut back, 1 base at V and 10 bases at J, with 16 bases in the middle. The CDR3 here is CASSELAGWEVAFF. The CDR3 DNA follows: TGTGCCAGCAGTGAATTGGCGGGGTGGGAGGTAGCTTTCTTT.

The V and J genes are TRBV28 and TRBJ1-5; the match to TRBD1 covers 9 bases. This CDR3 has 18 amino acids. J gave up 5 bases and V 2 bases, and 13 bases lay outside the gene matches. CDR1 and CDR2 from the germline V gene are MDHEN and SYDVKM. Here the CDR3 reads CASSLPGTGYGNHQPQHF. DNA for the CDR3: TGTGCCAGCAGTTTACCCGGGACAGGGTACGGGAACCATCAGCCCCAGCATTTT.

The chain recombines TRBV6-1 with TRBJ1-1, with 10 positions matching TRBD1. V gave up 7 bases and J gave up 6 bases; unmatched junction bases: 11. There are 15 residues in the CDR3. Germline V gene lookup returns CDR1 MNHNS and CDR2 SASEGT. The CDR3: CASIPWGQGMPEAFF. CDR3 coding DNA: TGTGCCAGCATCCCTTGGGGACAGGGGATGCCTGAAGCTTTCTTT.

The chain links TRBV11-2 to TRBJ1-1, with a weak D call TRBD1 (5 bases). The CDR3 spans 15 residues. The ends were cut back, 1 base at V and 3 bases at J, with 12 bases in the middle. The germline gives CDR1 SGHAT, CDR2 FQNNGV. The DNA for the CDR3 is TGTGCCAGCAGCTTAGGGCTCAGGGAAGACACTGAAGCTTTCTTT. This sequence encodes CASSLGLREDTEAFF.

The chain carries TRBV29-1 and TRBJ1-6; weak D call: TRBD1 (5 bases). The CDR3 contains 13 residues. Germline loops: CDR1 SQVTM, CDR2 ANQGSEA. Trimming removed 5 bases at V and 10 bases at J, with 15 bases between. This CDR3 is CSVSAGSGSPLHF. The DNA for the CDR3 is TGCAGCGTTTCCGCAGGGAGTGGGTCACCCCTCCACTTT. The variable domain in full, with the rest retrieved from reference TRBV29-1 and TRBJ1-6, is SAVISQKPSRDICQRGTSLTIQCQVDSQVTMMFWYRQQPGQSLTLIATANQGSEATYESGFVIDKFPISRPNLTFSTLTVSNMSPEDSSIYLCSVSAGSGSPLHFGNGTRLTVT.